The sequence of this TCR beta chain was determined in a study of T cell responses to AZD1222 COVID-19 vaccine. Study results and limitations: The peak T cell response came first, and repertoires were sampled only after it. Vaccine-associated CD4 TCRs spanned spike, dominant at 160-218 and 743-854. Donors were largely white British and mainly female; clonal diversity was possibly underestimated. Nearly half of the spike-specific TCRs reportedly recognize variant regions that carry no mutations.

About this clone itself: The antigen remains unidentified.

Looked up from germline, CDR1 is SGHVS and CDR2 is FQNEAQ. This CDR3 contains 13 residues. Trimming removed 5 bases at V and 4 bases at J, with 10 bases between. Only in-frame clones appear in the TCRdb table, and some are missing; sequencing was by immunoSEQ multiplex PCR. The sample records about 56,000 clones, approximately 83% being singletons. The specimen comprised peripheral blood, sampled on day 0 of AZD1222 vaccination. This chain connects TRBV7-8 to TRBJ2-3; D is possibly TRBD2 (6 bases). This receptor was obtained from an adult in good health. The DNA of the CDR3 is TGTGCCAGCAGCGCAGGGACTGCAGATACGCAGTATTTT. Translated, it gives CASSAGTADTQYF.